This TCR beta chain originates from a study of blood T cell repertoires in COVID-19. V was clipped by 1 base and J by 4 bases, with 11 bases between them. Germline V gene sequence: CDR1 SGDLS, CDR2 YYNGEE. The CDR3 is 14 residues long. The assay was immunoSEQ multiplex PCR, and TCRdb's table has in-frame clones only and misses some. Here the sample spans more than 150,000 clones, 80% being singletons. Individuals aged about 18 to 89 years were recruited from 24 US areas. Clinical history as reported by participants underpinned cohort assignment. This TCR derives from a man between 60 and 75 years old who had been exposed to COVID-19. The rearrangement joins TRBV9 to TRBJ1-2; D is possibly TRBD1 (5 bases). Material: PBMCs or T cells enriched from blood (not recorded which). The CDR3 DNA reads TGTGCCAGCAGCGTATCAGGCGGGACCTATGGCTACACCTTC. Protein sequence: CASSVSGGTYGYTF.